These 6 T cell receptor beta chains were sequenced from one sample in a study of glioma-infiltrating T cells after dendritic cell vaccination. Time point in this sample: after dendritic cell vaccination, including at tumor progression/relapse. The protocol was immunoSEQ multiplex PCR, while the TCRdb copy is restricted to in-frame clones and leaves out a portion. Here the sample spans around 100,000 clones, roughly 80% being singletons. The sequencing here drew on blood, taken after dendritic cell vaccination. The receptors were sampled from a human donor with glioblastoma.

This clone has just a few counts. For the CDR3, the DNA is TGTGCCAGAACCGGGACAGGGGGAGGAAATTCACCCCTCCACTTT. This translates into CARTGTGGGNSPLHF. This chain links TRBV2 with TRBJ1-6; 11 positions match TRBD1. J was trimmed by 7 bases and V by 9 bases; bases with no gene match: 8. The CDR3 is 15 residues long. Germline lookup yields CDR1 SNHLY and CDR2 FYNNEI.

The V call is TRBV5-4, the J call TRBJ1-2; TRBD1 agrees at 8 bases. Losses at the gene ends were 0 bases for V and 2 bases for J; bases not matched to a gene: 0. The CDR3 contains 14 residues. Germline V lookup: CDR1 SGHNT, CDR2 YYREEE (reference sequence). The CDR3 loop reads CASSLGQGNYGYTF. As DNA, the CDR3 is TGTGCCAGCAGCTTGGGACAGGGGAACTATGGCTACACCTTC. The variable domain in full, with the rest retrieved from reference TRBV5-4 and TRBJ1-2, is ETGVTQSPTHLIKTRGQQVTLRCSSQSGHNTVSWYQQALGQGPQFIFQYYREEENGRGNFPPRFSGLQFPNYSSELNVNALELDDSALYLCASSLGQGNYGYTFGSGTRLTVV.

This clone appeared a few times. The chain recombines TRBV2 with TRBJ2-1, with D possibly TRBD1 on 6 matching bases. Between the trimmed V and J ends, which lost 7 bases and 6 bases, there was a span of 10 bases. This CDR3 contains 12 residues. Per the germline V gene, CDR1 is SNHLY and CDR2 is FYNNEI. The CDR3 here is CASTTDSNEQFF. DNA of the CDR3: TGTGCCAGCACCACGGACAGCAATGAGCAGTTCTTC.

V and J are TRBV7-6 and TRBJ2-3; 8 bases line up with TRBD1. The J segment lost 3 bases and the V segment lost 4 bases, leaving 15 bases of the junction unmatched. The CDR3 is 18 amino acids. Germline V gene sequence: CDR1 SGHVS, CDR2 FNYEAQ. DNA for the CDR3: TGTGCCAGCAGCTCTCCCGGAACGGACAGGGACTTAACAGATACGCAGTATTTT. Protein product: CASSSPGTDRDLTDTQYF.

The rearrangement joins TRBV5-1 to TRBJ1-1; 11 bases map to TRBD1. V gave up 4 bases and J gave up 9 bases; unmatched junction bases: 8. Looked up from germline, CDR1 is SGHRS and CDR2 is YFSETQ. The CDR3 is 14 amino acids. The CDR3 reads CASSGSGQGAKAFF. The CDR3 bases are TGCGCCAGCAGCGGCAGTGGACAGGGGGCCAAAGCTTTCTTT. The variable domain in full, completed from reference TRBV5-1 and TRBJ1-1, reads KAGVTQTPRYLIKTRGQQVTLSCSPISGHRSVSWYQQTPGQGLQFLFEYFSETQRNKGNFPGRFSGRQFSNSRSEMNVSTLELGDSALYLCASSGSGQGAKAFFGQGTRLTVV.

The rearrangement joins TRBV28 to TRBJ1-2; 9 bases line up with TRBD1. The CDR3 sequence is 16 residues long. The ends lost 5 bases at V and 2 bases at J; junction bases unmatched: 9. From germline, CDR1 is MDHEN and CDR2 SYDVKM. CDR3 in DNA: TGTGCCAGCAGTGCTCCTTCCGGGACAGGGAACTATGGCTACACCTTC. Residues: CASSAPSGTGNYGYTF.